The sequence of this T cell receptor (beta chain) was determined in a study of OX40 agonist ivuxolimab in advanced cancers. Looking at the study overall: The costimulatory receptor OX40 (CD134) was targeted by ivuxolimab, a fully human IgG2 agonistic monoclonal antibody. The point of sequencing TCRbeta in the periphery was to test whether ivuxolimab changed TCR sequence diversity and drove clonal T-cell expansion. The paper describes the monotherapy dose-escalation part (N of about 54 patients) of the phase I trial of ivuxolimab. Patients were allowed to have had prior anti-PD-1, anti-PD-L1 or anti-CTLA-4 therapy, and around 40% of the dose-escalation patients had previously received checkpoint inhibitors. Intravenous ivuxolimab was administered to patients every 2 weeks at six dose levels: 0.01, 0.1, 0.3, 1.5, 3 and 10 mg/kg. Of the approximately 54 dose-escalation patients, hepatocellular carcinoma was present in about 20, melanoma in some 15, renal cell carcinoma in 9 and head and neck cancer in 9. Three dose-escalation patients achieved partial responses, one with hepatocellular carcinoma and two with cutaneous melanoma. A male proportion of 70% to 90% and a mean age of 60 years, ranging from about 23 to 90, were recorded for the dose-escalation cohort.

Turning to this clone: Which antigen it targets is not known. The record has no base qualities; no much larger clone is one base away.

For sequencing of the TCRbeta CDR3 region, genomic DNA was extracted from the sorted cells. TCRbeta CDR3 regions were sequenced using the immunoSEQ Assay. TCRdb carries this immuneACCESS record with in-frame sequences only. Its versions omit some clonotypes, under half of them owing to an unresolved V gene in the studies checked, with the rest unexplained. The sample contains about 130,000 clones, about 92% of them found a single time. Of the sample, roughly 1% is held by the ten largest clones. V is reduced by 0 bases and J by 8 bases, leaving a spacing of 11 bases between them. Via the germline V gene, CDR1 is SGDLS and CDR2 YYNGEE. The CDR3 goes from the cysteine to the phenylalanine over 14 residues. Only CDR3 DNA remains: 42 bases, in frame from the first base. Results and caveats for the whole study, not just this receptor: After ivuxolimab, more expanded clones were found on average in CD8+ T cells than in CD4+ T cells. In the 0.1-3.0 mg/kg groups, partial responders were among the patients with the lowest normalized peripheral clonal expansion, particularly in CD8+ T cells. Low levels of normalized T-cell clonal expansion were also seen in some nonresponding patients. At doses of 0.1 to 3.0 mg/kg, clonal expansion of both CD4+ and CD8+ blood T cells was observed from baseline to week 6. The antigen specificity of the peripheral T cells that underwent clonal expansion was not determined.

The trial excluded patients who had a history of autoimmune disease or who were on systemic immunosuppression. Peripheral blood for TCR sequencing was collected from all dose cohorts at baseline, on cycle 4 day 1, and on cycle 7 day 1. The samples were drawn from a first-in-human, open-label, multicenter phase I dose-escalation trial of ivuxolimab. The trial enrolled adults with locally advanced or metastatic head and neck squamous cell, hepatocellular, melanoma or renal cell carcinoma. Before TCR sequencing, CD4+ T cells and CD8+ T cells were sorted from peripheral blood as separate populations. The TCR originated in an adult with an advanced solid tumor such as melanoma, head and neck, liver or kidney cancer. The specimen was CD4+ or CD8+ T cells sorted from blood, collected in a trial of the OX40 agonist ivuxolimab. The chain is encoded by TRBV9 joined to TRBJ1-4; the D gene identity is not certain. Read as DNA, the sequence is TGTGCCAGCAGCGTAGCGTCAGGTGGGGAAAAACTGTTTTTT. It translates as CASSVASGGEKLFF.